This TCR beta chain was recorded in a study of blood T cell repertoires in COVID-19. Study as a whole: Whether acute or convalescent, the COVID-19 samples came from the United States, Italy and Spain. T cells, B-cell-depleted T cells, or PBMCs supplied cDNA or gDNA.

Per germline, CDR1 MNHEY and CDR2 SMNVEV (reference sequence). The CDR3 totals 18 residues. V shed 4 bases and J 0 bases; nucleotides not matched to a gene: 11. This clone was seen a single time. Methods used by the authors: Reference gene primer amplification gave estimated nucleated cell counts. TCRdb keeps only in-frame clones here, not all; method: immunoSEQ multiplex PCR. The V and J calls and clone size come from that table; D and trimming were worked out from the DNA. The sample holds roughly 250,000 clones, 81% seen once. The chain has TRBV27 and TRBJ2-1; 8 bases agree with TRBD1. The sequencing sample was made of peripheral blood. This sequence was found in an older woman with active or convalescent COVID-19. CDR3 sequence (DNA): TGTGCCAGCAGTTCCAGGACAGGGCTTCCGAGCTCCTACAATGAGCAGTTCTTC. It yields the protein CASSSRTGLPSSYNEQFF.